These T cell receptor beta chains were read from a single sample in a study of blood T cell repertoires in COVID-19. The data were produced by immunoSEQ multiplex PCR, yet TCRdb's version contains in-frame clones alone and is incomplete. Of around 70,000 clones listed, about four fifths were seen once; the top ten hold over 15%. Source material: peripheral blood. These receptors all stem from a woman aged 60-70 years with acute or convalescent COVID-19. Both conserved end residues are part of each CDR3. D genes are given only for firm matches. Some rows mark clone size as missing; the rest say once, few, many or name a class of expanded clone.

TRBV5-6	TRBJ1-2	.	.	TGTGCCAGCAGCTTGGTTTCAGGGGTCGGCTATGGCTACACCTTC	CASSLVSGVGYGYTF
TRBV7-3	TRBJ2-2	.	TRBD1	TGTGCCAGCAGCTTCTCCGGGACAGGGAACACCGGGGAGCTGTTTTTT	CASSFSGTGNTGELFF
TRBV7-2	TRBJ1-1	once	TRBD1	TGTGCCAGCAGCTCCGGGACAGCCAACACTGAAGCTTTCTTT	CASSSGTANTEAFF
TRBV12-3/TRBV12-4	TRBJ1-3	.	.	TGTGCCAGCAGTTTATACACAAACACCATATATTTT	CASSLYTNTIYF
TRBV4-2	TRBJ2-1	.	TRBD2	TGTGCCAGCAGCCAAGGACGGGGGGGATACAATGAGCAGTTCTTC	CASSQGRGGYNEQFF
TRBV20-1	TRBJ1-1	.	.	TGCAGTGCTAGTCCTGGGAGGGCTTTCTTT	CSASPGRAFF
TRBV6-5	TRBJ1-4	.	.	TGTGCCAGCAGTTACTCGATCCCCAGGGATGGTGAAAAACTGTTTTTT	CASSYSIPRDGEKLFF
TRBV6-1	TRBJ1-4	few	.	TGTGCCAGCAGTGAAATACAGACAACTAATGAAAAACTGTTTTTT	CASSEIQTTNEKLFF
TRBV6-5	TRBJ2-2	.	TRBD2	TGTGCCAGCAGTTGGGGGACTAGCGGGATCGGGGAGCTGTTTTTT	CASSWGTSGIGELFF
TRBV20-1	TRBJ1-5	.	.	TGCAGTGCTAGTGCAGGGGACAATCAGCCCCAGCATTTT	CSASAGDNQPQHF
TRBV5-8	TRBJ2-5	.	TRBD1	TGTGCCAGCAGCTCGCCGGGACAGGGGGACGGATATGAGACCCAGTACTTC	CASSSPGQGDGYETQYF
TRBV4-3	TRBJ2-7	.	.	TGCGCCAGCAGCCACAGCCGGGACACCAACCTCAACTACGAGCAGTACTTC	CASSHSRDTNLNYEQYF
TRBV6-2/TRBV6-3	TRBJ2-7	.	.	TGTGCCAGCAGTTACGGACTCGGGACATCCTACGAGCAGTACTTC	CASSYGLGTSYEQYF
TRBV4-1	TRBJ1-5	.	TRBD1	TGCGCCAGCAGCCAACTTGCTACAGGGGGCATTTATAGCAATCAGCCCCAGCATTTT	CASSQLATGGIYSNQPQHF
TRBV19	TRBJ2-3	.	TRBD2	TGTGCCAGCGGGACTAGCGGGTCTAGCACAGATACGCAGTATTTT	CASGTSGSSTDTQYF
TRBV27	TRBJ2-1	.	.	TGTGCCAGCAGTTTACGCGCCCCGAGCTCCTACAATGAGCAGTTCTTC	CASSLRAPSSYNEQFF
TRBV11-1	TRBJ1-1	.	.	TGTGCCAGCAGTTGGACTACGGTGAACACTGAAGCTTTCTTT	CASSWTTVNTEAFF
TRBV19	TRBJ1-3	.	TRBD1	TGTGCCAGTAGTACCCAAGACAGGGGAGGAAACACCATATATTTT	CASSTQDRGGNTIYF
TRBV13	TRBJ1-3	.	.	TGTGCCAGCAGCTTAAGAGCCGGGAGCTCTGGAAACACCATATATTTT	CASSLRAGSSGNTIYF
TRBV6-5	TRBJ2-3	.	.	TGTGCCACCAGTCCTAGCACAGATACGCAGTATTTT	CATSPSTDTQYF
TRBV7-2	TRBJ2-3	.	TRBD2	TGTGCCACCTCGACTAGCTGGGGCGCAGATACGCAGTATTTT	CATSTSWGADTQYF
TRBV6-2/TRBV6-3	TRBJ2-7	.	TRBD1	TGTGCCAGCAGCGGGACAGATCAGTACTTC	CASSGTDQYF
TRBV18	TRBJ2-7	.	TRBD1	TGTGCCAGCTCATTGGGGACAGGGCTCTACGAGCAGTACTTC	CASSLGTGLYEQYF
TRBV11-2	TRBJ1-2	.	.	TGTGCCAGCAGCTTAGATCTGACGGAGACCTTTTATGGCTACACCTTC	CASSLDLTETFYGYTF
TRBV10-3	TRBJ2-5	.	TRBD1	TGTGCCATCAGTAAGGGACAGGGGTACCAAGAGACCCAGTACTTC	CAISKGQGYQETQYF
TRBV4-1	TRBJ2-3	.	.	TGCGCCAGCAGCCCAAGTTTAATGGGGGGGCTGACAGATACGCAGTATTTT	CASSPSLMGGLTDTQYF
TRBV21-1	TRBJ2-1	.	.	TGTGCCAGCAGCAAAGCCCCGGCAGGGACCTACAATGAGCAGTTCTTC	CASSKAPAGTYNEQFF